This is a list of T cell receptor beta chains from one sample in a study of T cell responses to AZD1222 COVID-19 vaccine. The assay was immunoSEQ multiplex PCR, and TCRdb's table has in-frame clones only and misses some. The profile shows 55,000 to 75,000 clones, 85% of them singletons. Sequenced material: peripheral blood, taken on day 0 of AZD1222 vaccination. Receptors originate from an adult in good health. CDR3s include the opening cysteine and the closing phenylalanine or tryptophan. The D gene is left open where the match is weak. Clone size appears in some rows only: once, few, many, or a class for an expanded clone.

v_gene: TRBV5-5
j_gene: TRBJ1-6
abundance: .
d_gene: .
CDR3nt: TGTGCCAGCAGCTTTGGACCTTTGGATTCACCCCTCCACTTT
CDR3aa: CASSFGPLDSPLHF

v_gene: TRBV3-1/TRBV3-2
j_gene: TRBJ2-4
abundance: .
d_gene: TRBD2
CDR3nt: TGTGCCAGCAGCCAAGGGGTTGCGGGAGGTAACATTCAGTACTTC
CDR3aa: CASSQGVAGGNIQYF

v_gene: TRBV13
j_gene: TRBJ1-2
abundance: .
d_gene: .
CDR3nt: TGTGCCAGCAGCTTAGAGGGGTATGGCTACACCTTC
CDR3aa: CASSLEGYGYTF

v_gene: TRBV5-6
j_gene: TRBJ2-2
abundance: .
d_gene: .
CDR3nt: TGTGCCAGCAGCTTGGTCGGTAGACTGACCGGGGAGCTGTTTTTT
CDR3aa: CASSLVGRLTGELFF

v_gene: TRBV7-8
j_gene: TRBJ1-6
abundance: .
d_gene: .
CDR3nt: TGTGCCAGCAGCCCCCAAGGGGGCTCCTATAATTCACCCCTCCACTTT
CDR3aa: CASSPQGGSYNSPLHF

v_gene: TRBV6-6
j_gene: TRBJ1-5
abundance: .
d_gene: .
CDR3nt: TGTGCCAGCAGTTACTCAGGGGGGGGTGTCCCCCAGCATTTT
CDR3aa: CASSYSGGGVPQHF

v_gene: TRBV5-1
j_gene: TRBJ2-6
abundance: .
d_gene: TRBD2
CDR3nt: TGCGCCAGCAGCCCGGGGGAGGGTAGGTCATCTAACTCTGGGGCCAACGTCCTGACTTTC
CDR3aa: CASSPGEGRSSNSGANVLTF

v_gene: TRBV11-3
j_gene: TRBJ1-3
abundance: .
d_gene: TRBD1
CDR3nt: TGTGCCAGCAGGCGACAGGGAAATCCAAACACCATATATTTT
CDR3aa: CASRRQGNPNTIYF

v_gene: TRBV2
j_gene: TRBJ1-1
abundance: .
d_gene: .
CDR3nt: TGTGCCAGCCGACTGGGGTTGGAGACTGAAGCTTTCTTT
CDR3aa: CASRLGLETEAFF

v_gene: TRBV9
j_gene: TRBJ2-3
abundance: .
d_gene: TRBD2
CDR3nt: TGTGCCAGCAGGAGGAGCGGGGGGGCCGGAGATACGCAGTATTTT
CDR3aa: CASRRSGGAGDTQYF

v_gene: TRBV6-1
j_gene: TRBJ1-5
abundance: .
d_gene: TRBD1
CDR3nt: TGTGCCAGCAGTGAACAGGGGGCTCGCAATCAGCCCCAGCATTTT
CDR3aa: CASSEQGARNQPQHF

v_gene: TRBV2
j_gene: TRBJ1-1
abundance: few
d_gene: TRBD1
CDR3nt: TGTGCCGGGGAGGGGACAGGGATCCCTGAAGCTTTCTTT
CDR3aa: CAGEGTGIPEAFF

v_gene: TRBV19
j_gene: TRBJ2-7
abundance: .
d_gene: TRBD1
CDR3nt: TGTGCCAGTAGTCTGACAGGGTCCTACGAGCAGTACTTC
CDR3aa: CASSLTGSYEQYF

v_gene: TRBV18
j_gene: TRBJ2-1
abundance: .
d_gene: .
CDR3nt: TGTGCCAGCTCACCACCTAGGGACACCGGGAACTCCTACAATGAGCAGTTCTTC
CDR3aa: CASSPPRDTGNSYNEQFF

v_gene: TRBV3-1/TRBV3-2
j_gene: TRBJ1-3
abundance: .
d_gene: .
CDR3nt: TGTGCCAGCAGCCACCTGTCCTCTGGAAACACCATATATTTT
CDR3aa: CASSHLSSGNTIYF

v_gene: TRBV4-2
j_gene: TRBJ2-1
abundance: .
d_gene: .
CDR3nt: TGTGCCAGCAGCCAGTCACCGGGCTCCGGTGACCCATCCTACAATGAGCAGTTCTTC
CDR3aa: CASSQSPGSGDPSYNEQFF

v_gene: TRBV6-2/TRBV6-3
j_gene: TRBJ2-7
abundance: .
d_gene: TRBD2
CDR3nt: TGTGCCAGCAGTTACTTGCGGGGGACCGGGCAGTACTTC
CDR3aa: CASSYLRGTGQYF

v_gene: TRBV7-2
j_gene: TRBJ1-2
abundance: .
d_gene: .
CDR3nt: TGTGCCAGCAGCTTAGGACGCGGGACAAACTATGGCTACACCTTC
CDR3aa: CASSLGRGTNYGYTF

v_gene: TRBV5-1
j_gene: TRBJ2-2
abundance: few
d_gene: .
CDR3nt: TGCGCCAGCAGCTCCGGACAGCCCACCGGGGAGCTGTTTTTT
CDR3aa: CASSSGQPTGELFF

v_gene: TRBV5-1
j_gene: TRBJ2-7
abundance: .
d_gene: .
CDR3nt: TGCGCCAGCAGCTTGGACAGCAACTCCTACGAGCAGTACTTC
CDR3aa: CASSLDSNSYEQYF

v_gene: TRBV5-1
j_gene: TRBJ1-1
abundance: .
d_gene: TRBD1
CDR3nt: TGCGCCAGCAGCTCCAACCAGGGGGACACTGAAGCTTTCTTT
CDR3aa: CASSSNQGDTEAFF

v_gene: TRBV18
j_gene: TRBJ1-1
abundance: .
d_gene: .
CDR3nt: TGTGCCAGCTCACCTAGGAAGGACACTGAAGCTTTCTTT
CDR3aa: CASSPRKDTEAFF

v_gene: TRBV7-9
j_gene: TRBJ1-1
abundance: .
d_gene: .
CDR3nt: TGTGCCAGCAGCGCCAGGAATGCCCCTGAAGCTTTCTTT
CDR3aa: CASSARNAPEAFF

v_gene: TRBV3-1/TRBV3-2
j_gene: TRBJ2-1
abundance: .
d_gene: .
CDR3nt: TGTGCCAGCAGCAGAATGGCTCCCTTCCATTCCGACAATGAGCAGTTCTTC
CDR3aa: CASSRMAPFHSDNEQFF

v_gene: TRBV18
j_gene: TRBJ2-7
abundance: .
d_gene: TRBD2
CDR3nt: TGTGCCAGCTCACCACCTCACCAGCGGGGGACAAGCCTGAGGGAGCAGTACTTC
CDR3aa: CASSPPHQRGTSLREQYF

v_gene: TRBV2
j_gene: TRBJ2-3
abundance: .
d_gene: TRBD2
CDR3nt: TGTGCCAGCAGTGGGGCTAGCGGGCGGGCAGATACGCAGTATTTT
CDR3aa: CASSGASGRADTQYF

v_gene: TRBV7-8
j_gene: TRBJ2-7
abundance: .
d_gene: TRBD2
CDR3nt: TGTGCCAGCAGCTTGCAGCGGGGGCTTTCCCACGAGCAGTACTTC
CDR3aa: CASSLQRGLSHEQYF

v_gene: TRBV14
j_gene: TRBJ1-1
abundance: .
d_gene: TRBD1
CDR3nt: TGTGCCAGCAGCCACAGGACAGGGGGTATGAACACTGAAGCTTTCTTT
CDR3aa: CASSHRTGGMNTEAFF

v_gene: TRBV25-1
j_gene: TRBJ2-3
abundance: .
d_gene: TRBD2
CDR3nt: TGTGCCAGCAGTGGGGGCTGGACTAGCGGCACAGATACGCAGTATTTT
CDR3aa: CASSGGWTSGTDTQYF

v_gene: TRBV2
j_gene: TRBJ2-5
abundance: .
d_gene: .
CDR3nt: TGTGCCAGCAGTGAAGCGCTTCTGGTAGAGACCCAGTACTTC
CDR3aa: CASSEALLVETQYF

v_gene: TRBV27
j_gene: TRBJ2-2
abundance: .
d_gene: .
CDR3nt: TGTGCCAGCAGCATGAGGACACCCGCGAACACCGGGGAGCTGTTTTTT
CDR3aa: CASSMRTPANTGELFF

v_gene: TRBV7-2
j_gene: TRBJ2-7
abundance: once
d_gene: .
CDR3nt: TGTGCCAGCAGCTTAGATTCAGGATCCTACGAGCAGTACTTC
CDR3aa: CASSLDSGSYEQYF

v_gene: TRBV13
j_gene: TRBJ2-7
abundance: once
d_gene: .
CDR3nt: TGTGCCAGCAGCTCACGACAGTCGACCCAATACGAGCAGTACTTC
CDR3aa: CASSSRQSTQYEQYF

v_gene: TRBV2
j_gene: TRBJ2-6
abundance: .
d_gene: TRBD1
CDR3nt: TGTGCCAGCAGGGAGGGGACAGGCGGCGTCCTGACTTTC
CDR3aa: CASREGTGGVLTF

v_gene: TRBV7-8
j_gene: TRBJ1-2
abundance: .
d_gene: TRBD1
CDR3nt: TGTGCCAGCAGCTTATCTCAACTTACAGGGGAGCGTATCAATGGCTACACCTTC
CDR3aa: CASSLSQLTGERINGYTF

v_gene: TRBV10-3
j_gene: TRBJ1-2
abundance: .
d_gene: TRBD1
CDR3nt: TGTGCCATCAGCGGGGACAGGGGGCCCGACGACTATGGCTACACCTTC
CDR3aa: CAISGDRGPDDYGYTF

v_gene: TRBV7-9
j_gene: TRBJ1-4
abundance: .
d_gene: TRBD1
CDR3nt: TGTGCCAGCAGCTCAGAGGGGGCCACTAATGAAAAACTGTTTTTT
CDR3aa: CASSSEGATNEKLFF

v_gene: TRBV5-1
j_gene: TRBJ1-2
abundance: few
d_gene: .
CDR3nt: TGCGCCAGCAGCCAAGGAGGGGGAGGGATGGACTATGGCTACACCTTC
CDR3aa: CASSQGGGGMDYGYTF

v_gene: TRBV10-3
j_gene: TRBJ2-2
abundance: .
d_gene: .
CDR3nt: TGTGCCATCACCGGCGGGGTAGCGAGCACCGGGGAGCTGTTTTTT
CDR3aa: CAITGGVASTGELFF

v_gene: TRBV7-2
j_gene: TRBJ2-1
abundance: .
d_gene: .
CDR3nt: TGTGCCAGCAGCTTGGTCTGGACGAGCGATGAGCAGTTCTTC
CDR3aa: CASSLVWTSDEQFF

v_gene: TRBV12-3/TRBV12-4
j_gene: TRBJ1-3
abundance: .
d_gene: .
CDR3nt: TGTGCCAGCAATCGGGGATCTGGAAACACCATATATTTT
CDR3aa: CASNRGSGNTIYF

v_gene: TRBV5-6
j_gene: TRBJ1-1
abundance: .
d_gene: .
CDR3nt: TGTGCCAGCAGCTTGGCTGCGAAATCGGAGGCTTTCTTT
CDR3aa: CASSLAAKSEAFF

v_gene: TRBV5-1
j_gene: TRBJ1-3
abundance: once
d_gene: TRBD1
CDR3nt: TGCGCCAGCAGATCCCGACAGGGAGGAAACACCATATATTTT
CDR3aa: CASRSRQGGNTIYF

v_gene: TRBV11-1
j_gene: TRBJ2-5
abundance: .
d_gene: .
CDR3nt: TGTGCCAGCACCAACCGTTCAGAGACCCAGTACTTC
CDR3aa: CASTNRSETQYF

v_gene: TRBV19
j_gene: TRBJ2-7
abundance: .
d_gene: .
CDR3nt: TGTGCCAGTAGTATTGCGGGCAGGGCTTACGAGCAGTACTTC
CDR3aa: CASSIAGRAYEQYF

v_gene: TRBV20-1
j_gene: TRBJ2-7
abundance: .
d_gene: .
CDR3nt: TGCAGTGCTAGTTCACTGCCTTACGAGCAGTACTTC
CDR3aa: CSASSLPYEQYF

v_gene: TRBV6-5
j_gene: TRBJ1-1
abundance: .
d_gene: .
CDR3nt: TGTGCCAGCAGCGGGGGAGGGGTCACTGAAGCTTTCTTT
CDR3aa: CASSGGGVTEAFF